The 16 T cell receptor beta chains in this list originate from one sample, sequenced in a study of T cells in localized non-small cell lung cancer. Profiling relied on immunoSEQ multiplex PCR, and the TCRdb table lists in-frame clones only, not all of them. This table holds some 22,000 clones, roughly 80% found once. The input for sequencing was PBMCs, taken before any cancer treatment. The receptors were gathered from a man aged 40 to 75 with stage II lung adenocarcinoma.

This clone was seen just once. The chain links TRBV4-1 to TRBJ2-5; D unresolved. The germline V gene encodes CDR1 MGHRA and CDR2 YSYEKL. Trimming left V 0 bases short and J 2 bases short, with 13 bases between. The CDR3 consists of 16 residues. CDR3 sequence: CASSQDPGFRQETQYF. The CDR3 nucleotides read TGCGCCAGCAGCCAAGATCCCGGGTTTCGTCAAGAGACCCAGTACTTC.

The chain uses TRBV23-1 and TRBJ2-7; possible D gene TRBD2, 5 bases. TRBV23-1 is designated an ORF whose function remains uncertain. V lost 11 bases, J lost 0 bases, and 14 bases lay in between. The CDR3 is 13 amino acids. The DNA for the CDR3 is TGCGCCCCCCCCAAGGGAGTCTCCTACGAGCAGTACTTC. Its protein is CAPPKGVSYEQYF.

The chain links TRBV5-6 to TRBJ1-2, with 8 bases lining up with TRBD1. The germline V gene has CDR1 SGHDT and CDR2 YYEEEE. V shed 6 bases, J shed 6 bases, and the junction held 7 bases outside the gene matches. The CDR3 extends over 13 amino acids. CDR3 residues: CASTFGQGDGYTF. In DNA form, the CDR3 reads TGTGCCAGCACCTTTGGACAGGGAGATGGCTACACCTTC.

This clone was observed a few times. This chain links TRBV5-4 with TRBJ2-5; 10 nucleotides match TRBD2. Germline CDR1 and CDR2: SGHNT and YYREEE (reference sequence). The CDR3 totals 16 residues. V was pared by 0 bases and J by 4 bases, with 6 bases of the junction left unmatched. CDR3 nucleotide sequence: TGTGCCAGCAGCTTGGGAGCGGGAGGGCGGGGAGAGACCCAGTACTTC. Amino acids: CASSLGAGGRGETQYF.

The V and J genes are TRBV9 and TRBJ2-1; 7 nucleotides agree with TRBD1. Germline-derived CDR1 and CDR2 are SGDLS and YYNGEE. Trimming removed 4 bases from V and 10 bases from J; junction bases left unmatched: 8. This CDR3 has 13 residues. The CDR3 coding sequence is TGTGCCAGCAGCTCGCAGAGGGACAGAGAGCAGTTCTTC. This sequence encodes CASSSQRDREQFF.

The chain uses TRBV19 and TRBJ1-1; D may be TRBD1 (5 bases). This CDR3 is 17 amino acids long. Germline-derived CDR1 and CDR2 are LNHDA and SQIVND (reference sequence). Trimming cost V 5 bases and J 0 bases, with 19 bases left between them. CDR3 sequence (DNA): TGTGCCAGTAGTCCTAGCAGGGACCTATCTATGAACACTGAAGCTTTCTTT. Residues: CASSPSRDLSMNTEAFF.

The V gene is TRBV2, the J gene TRBJ2-5; the D gene is possibly TRBD2 (6 bases). This CDR3 has 15 amino acids. Germline assignment: CDR1 SNHLY and CDR2 FYNNEI. V lost 3 bases to trimming and J lost 0 bases, with 11 bases between them. The CDR3 is CASSEAGSNQETQYF. The CDR3 coding sequence is TGTGCCAGCAGTGAGGCCGGGAGCAACCAAGAGACCCAGTACTTC.

The genes are TRBV4-3 and TRBJ2-7; the match to TRBD2 covers 13 bases. The CDR3 has 18 amino acids. CDR1 and CDR2 (germline): LGHNA, YSLEER. Losses at the gene ends were 2 bases for V and 0 bases for J; bases not matched to a gene: 7. The CDR3, as DNA: TGCGCCAGCAGCCAACCGGGGACTAGCGGGATCAACTCCTACGAGCAGTACTTC. Protein product: CASSQPGTSGINSYEQYF.

This sequence joins TRBV10-2 and TRBJ1-2; 9 bases agree with TRBD1. The CDR3 is 12 residues long. Per germline, CDR1 WSHSY and CDR2 SAAADI. V was pared by 7 bases and J by 8 bases, with 5 bases of the junction left unmatched. CDR3: CASMGQGTGYTF. DNA for the CDR3: TGCGCCAGCATGGGACAGGGTACAGGCTACACCTTC.

The chain has TRBV7-2 and TRBJ1-5; D is unclear. This CDR3 region has 14 residues. The V gene lost 7 bases and the J gene lost 4 bases, with 14 bases spanning the gap. The germline CDR1 and CDR2 sequences are SGHTA and FQGNSA. CDR3 sequence: CASTDTFGNQPQHF. The CDR3 DNA reads TGTGCCAGCACCGACACTTTCGGAAATCAGCCCCAGCATTTT.

The chain has TRBV11-3 and TRBJ2-3, with 10 bases aligning to TRBD1. Germline assignment: CDR1 SGHNT and CDR2 YENEEA. The CDR3 is made up of 18 amino acids. J lost 2 bases, V lost 5 bases, and 13 bases had no gene match. The CDR3 nucleotides read TGTGCCAGCAGCGGTGGACAGGGGGGGCGAATAGACACAGATACGCAGTATTTT. It translates to CASSGGQGGRIDTDTQYF.

This chain uses TRBV7-8 with TRBJ2-3; D assignment may be TRBD1 or TRBD2 (6 bases each). The germline V gene encodes CDR1 SGHVS and CDR2 FQNEAQ. This CDR3 has 17 residues. Trimming cost V 3 bases and J 2 bases, with 18 bases left between them. CDR3 loop: CASSFLPLGGLTDTQYF. CDR3 bases: TGTGCCAGCAGCTTTCTCCCTCTCGGGGGCCTCACAGATACGCAGTATTTT.

The chain recombines TRBV7-9 with TRBJ2-7; D is ambiguous. Germline CDR1 reads SEHNR; CDR2 reads FQNEAQ (reference sequence). CDR3 size: 11 residues. V lost 5 bases and J 2 bases, leaving 4 bases between the germline ends. This chain's CDR3 is CASSSAYEQYF. DNA of the CDR3: TGTGCCAGCAGCAGTGCCTACGAGCAGTACTTC.

The chain joins TRBV27 to TRBJ1-4; D is ambiguous. V lost 5 bases, J lost 4 bases, and 8 bases lay in between. Germline V CDR1 and CDR2: MNHEY, SMNVEV (reference sequence). The CDR3 runs to 13 residues. CDR3 sequence (DNA): TGTGCCAGCAGTAAGGACTATAATGAAAAACTGTTTTTT. Its translation is CASSKDYNEKLFF.

The rearrangement uses TRBV7-9 and TRBJ2-1; unclear D gene. The ends were cut back, 1 base at V and 8 bases at J, with 9 bases in the middle. Germline assignment: CDR1 SEHNR and CDR2 FQNEAQ (reference sequence). The CDR3 has 13 residues. CDR3 in DNA: TGTGCCAGCAGCTTAGGGGTCAGTGATGAGCAGTTCTTC. It specifies CASSLGVSDEQFF.

The rearrangement joins TRBV6-1 to TRBJ1-4; no clear D gene. CDR1 and CDR2 from the germline V gene are MNHNS and SASEGT. Deletions cut 6 bases from V and 0 bases from J, with 8 bases between. The CDR3 is made up of 14 amino acids. The CDR3 DNA reads as TGTGCCAGCAGCCTCGATGCAACTAATGAAAAACTGTTTTTT. Its translation is CASSLDATNEKLFF.